These 25 T cell receptor beta chains were all obtained from the same sample, sequenced in a study of T cell repertoires in cytomegalovirus infection. Which antigens these TCRs recognize remains unknown. TCRdb re-called the reads with MiXCR, one entry per CDR3 protein. The repertoire includes around 230,000 distinct CDR3 sequences, about 40% of them detected once, and over 45% sits in the top ten. The material was CD8+ T cells from cultured PBMCs, obtained from culture after CMV antigen stimulation. The receptors come from a human donor in good health (CMV status not recorded). Some clones in this sample may be carry-over from other donors' samples.

V gene TRBV7-6 combines with J gene TRBJ2-1; perhaps TRBD2 as D (5 bases). The V gene lost 2 bases and the J gene lost 3 bases, with 14 bases spanning the gap. Germline V gene lookup returns CDR1 SGHVS and CDR2 FNYEAQ. The CDR3 has 16 amino acids. DNA for the CDR3: TGTGCCAGCAGCTTATTGTCAGGAGGTCGCTACAATGAGCAGTTCTTC. This gives the protein CASSLLSGGRYNEQFF.

In regard to this clonotype: It is unclear where the CDR3 begins or ends on the DNA, so no DNA is shown, and the CDR3 is as TCRdb lists it. The chain combines TRBV12-3 or TRBV12-4 with TRBJ2-3. The CDR3 has 19 amino acids, counting both end residues. The CDR3 loop reads CASSTSSSSATWNPDTQYF.

V usage is TRBV10-3 and J usage is TRBJ2-5; 8 bases map to TRBD1. CDR1 and CDR2 (germline): ENHRY, SYGVKD. The CDR3 is 20 amino acids. V lost 2 bases to trimming and J lost 4 bases; unmatched junction nucleotides: 21. The DNA for the CDR3 is TGTGCCATCAGTGAGCCAAAACAGGGGGTCTCGAGACCTTACGCAGAGACCCAGTACTTC. This encodes CAISEPKQGVSRPYAETQYF.

This chain links TRBV27 with TRBJ1-4, with 8 bases fitting TRBD1. V lost 5 bases and J lost 0; bases outside the gene matches: 14. CDR3 length equals 19 residues. In germline, CDR1 is MNHEY, CDR2 SMNVEV (reference sequence). DNA for the CDR3: TGTGCCAGCAGTCCACAGACAGGGGTTCGGATTGCAACTAATGAAAAACTGTTTTTT. The encoded protein is CASSPQTGVRIATNEKLFF.

This chain joins TRBV7-8 and TRBJ2-1, with D unresolved. This CDR3 is 11 amino acids long. V shed 7 bases and J shed 4 bases, with 5 bases lying between them. The germline gives CDR1 SGHVS, CDR2 FQNEAQ. The CDR3 nucleotides read TGTGCCAGCAACCTTTACAATGAGCAGTTCTTC. Its protein product is CASNLYNEQFF.

This clonotype was counted a few times. The gene calls are TRBV7-8 and TRBJ1-2; D call uncertain. The germline V and J ends were trimmed by 1 base and 3 bases, with 12 bases remaining between them. Germline V gene data show CDR1 as SGHVS and CDR2 as FQNEAQ. This CDR3 is 15 amino acids long. The CDR3 DNA reads as TGTGCCAGCAGCTTAGAAGGCGGCGGTTACTATGGCTACACCTTC. It translates to CASSLEGGGYYGYTF.

The chain recombines TRBV30 with TRBJ2-1; 12 bases are a match to TRBD2. The CDR3 runs to 16 residues. V shed 0 bases and J 4 bases; nucleotides not matched to a gene: 4. Per germline, CDR1 GTSNPN and CDR2 SVGIG (reference sequence). Here the CDR3 reads CAWSVLGLAGYNEQFF. CDR3 nucleotide sequence: TGTGCCTGGAGTGTCCTCGGACTAGCGGGGTACAATGAGCAGTTCTTC.

The chain combines TRBV7-4 with TRBJ1-1; 9 bases agree with TRBD1. The CDR3 sequence is 14 residues long. Germline V lookup: CDR1 SGHVT, CDR2 SQSDAQ. V was pared by 11 bases and J by 4 bases, with 11 bases of the junction left unmatched. This CDR3 reads CAGGSDRGVTEAFF. CDR3 in DNA: TGTGCCGGGGGATCGGACAGGGGAGTCACTGAAGCTTTCTTT.

This clonotype turned up a few times. The chain combines TRBV7-3 with TRBJ2-5; D unclear. CDR3 length: 13 residues. V was pared by 6 bases and J by 5 bases, with 13 bases between. From germline, CDR1 is SGHTA and CDR2 FQGTGA. DNA of the CDR3: TGTGCCAGCAGTCAGGCCGGGCGGGAGACCCAGTACTTC. It codes for CASSQAGRETQYF.

This chain joins TRBV28 and TRBJ2-7; TRBD1 matches at 12 bases. Germline V gene sequence: CDR1 MDHEN, CDR2 SYDVKM. J was trimmed by 4 bases and V by 6 bases; bases with no gene match: 13. The CDR3 is 17 amino acids. Here the CDR3 DNA reads TGTGCCAGCAGCGGATTTTTGCGGGGACAGGGGGCTTACGAGCAGTACTTC. Its protein product is CASSGFLRGQGAYEQYF. Full variable domain (rest looked up from reference TRBV28 and TRBJ2-7): DVKVTQSSRYLVKRTGEKVFLECVQDMDHENMFWYRQDPGLGLRLIYFSYDVKMKEKGDIPEGYSVSREKKERFSLILESASTNQTSMYLCASSGFLRGQGAYEQYFGPGTRLTVT.

This clonotype turned up a few times. This chain links TRBV7-9 with TRBJ1-2, with D uncertain. This CDR3 spans 15 amino acids. Germline V gene data show CDR1 as SEHNR and CDR2 as FQNEAQ (reference sequence). The V end lost 3 bases, the J end lost 6 bases, and 17 bases lay between the germline ends. CDR3: CASSLGSEGTDGYTF. DNA for the CDR3: TGTGCCAGCAGCTTGGGGTCCGAGGGAACGGATGGCTACACCTTC.

The chain has TRBV12-3 or TRBV12-4 and TRBJ2-7; perhaps TRBD1 as D (5 bases). Trimming took off 3 bases at V and 6 bases at J, with 9 bases between the two ends. The CDR3 extends over 12 amino acids. This chain's CDR3 is CASSLSQGEQYF. In nucleotides, the CDR3 is TGTGCCAGCAGTTTGTCGCAGGGCGAGCAGTACTTC.

CDR3 nucleotide sequence: TGTGCCAGCAGCTTAGCTCAGGGACTAGCCTACGAGCAGTACTTC. Encoded protein: CASSLAQGLAYEQYF. The rearrangement uses TRBV7-8 and TRBJ2-7; TRBD2 aligns across 8 bases. Germline values: CDR1 SGHVS, CDR2 FQNEAQ. Losses at the gene ends were 0 bases for V and 2 bases for J; bases not matched to a gene: 3. This CDR3 is built from 15 residues.

J is TRBJ2-2 and V is TRBV24-1, with a possible D match to TRBD1 (6 bases). Trimming took 6 bases from V and 6 from J, leaving 13 bases between them. This CDR3 has 14 residues. CDR1 and CDR2 from the germline V gene are KGHDR and SFDVKD. The CDR3 nucleotides are TGTGCCACCAGTAACCACAGGGTGCCCGGGGAGCTGTTTTTT. This translates into CATSNHRVPGELFF.

This chain links TRBV19 with TRBJ1-5, with 10 bases aligning to TRBD1. The CDR3 consists of 19 residues. V trimming: 4 bases; J trimming: 0 bases; junction bases outside the gene matches: 12. Germline V lookup: CDR1 LNHDA, CDR2 SQIVND (reference sequence). The CDR3 region is CASSTSPGQGSTSNQPQHF. The CDR3 nucleotides are TGTGCCAGTAGTACCTCACCGGGACAGGGGAGTACTAGCAATCAGCCCCAGCATTTT.

The chain uses TRBV27 and TRBJ2-4; 10 bases match TRBD2. CDR1 and CDR2 (germline): MNHEY, SMNVEV (reference sequence). Germline trimming cut 4 bases from V and 0 bases from J; bases unmatched to any gene: 3. The CDR3 loop spans 16 amino acids. The CDR3 region has the DNA TGTGCCAGCAGTTCTGGGACTAGCGAAGCCAAAAACATTCAGTACTTC. Its translation is CASSSGTSEAKNIQYF.

This clonotype was seen a handful of times. The chain uses TRBV5-1 and TRBJ1-1; D perhaps matches TRBD1 (6 bases). The CDR3 contains 13 residues. Germline V gives CDR1 SGHRS, CDR2 YFSETQ. V was cut by 3 bases and J by 6 bases, with 12 bases left in between. CDR3 residues: CASSWLQGSEAFF. The CDR3, as DNA: TGCGCCAGCAGCTGGTTACAGGGTTCTGAAGCTTTCTTT.

The chain has TRBV7-4 and TRBJ1-2; D is unresolved. The CDR3 is made up of 11 amino acids. V was shortened by 3 bases and J by 8 bases, with 7 bases between the two germline ends. Looked up from germline, CDR1 is SGHVT and CDR2 is SQSDAQ. The CDR3 region is CASSLMEGYTF. For the CDR3, the DNA is TGTGCCAGCAGCTTGATGGAGGGCTACACCTTC.

The V gene is TRBV6-4, the J gene TRBJ2-3; 7 bases line up with TRBD2. The CDR3 has 16 residues. V lost 4 bases to trimming and J lost 2 bases; unmatched junction nucleotides: 9. Per the germline V gene, CDR1 is MRHNA and CDR2 is SNTAGT. CDR3 bases: TGTGCCAGCAGTGTTCGAGCGGGAACCCCCACAGATACGCAGTATTTT. It is translated as CASSVRAGTPTDTQYF.

This chain links TRBV12-3 or TRBV12-4 with TRBJ2-7, with TRBD1 matching over 7 bases. Trimming removed 1 base from V and 4 bases from J; junction bases left unmatched: 10. The length of the CDR3 is 16 residues. The CDR3 sequence: CASSLGPTGLGYEQYF. CDR3 sequence (DNA): TGTGCCAGCAGTTTAGGGCCGACAGGGCTTGGGTACGAGCAGTACTTC.

This clonotype appeared a few times. V gene TRBV5-4 combines with J gene TRBJ2-7, with D unclear. The ends were cut back, 3 bases at V and 6 bases at J, with 7 bases in the middle. Per the germline V gene, CDR1 is SGHNT and CDR2 is YYREEE (reference sequence). The CDR3 contains 11 residues. The CDR3 DNA sequence: TGTGCCAGCAGCTCCGACCGCGAGCAGTACTTC. Translation: CASSSDREQYF.

This clonotype has just a few counts. The gene calls are TRBV11-2 and TRBJ1-3; 8 bases fit TRBD1. V shed 2 bases, J shed 4 bases, and the junction held 7 bases outside the gene matches. The CDR3 has 16 amino acids. Germline values: CDR1 SGHAT, CDR2 FQNNGV. The chain's CDR3 is CASSLRTGTTGNTIYF. The CDR3, as DNA: TGTGCCAGCAGCTTACGGACAGGGACGACCGGAAACACCATATATTTT. The variable domain in full, completed from reference TRBV11-2 and TRBJ1-3, reads EAGVAQSPRYKIIEKRQSVAFWCNPISGHATLYWYQQILGQGPKLLIQFQNNGVVDDSQLPKDRFSAERLKGVDSTLKIQPAKLEDSAVYLCASSLRTGTTGNTIYFGEGSWLTVV.

Only a few counts were recorded for this clonotype. The CDR3 DNA reads TGTGCCTGGTGTGACAGGGAGGAGGGTGGCTACACCTTC. It translates to CAWCDREEGGYTF. V and J are TRBV30 and TRBJ1-2; 7 bases align to TRBD1. CDR1 and CDR2 from the germline V gene are GTSNPN and SVGIG (reference sequence). The trim removed 5 bases at V and 7 bases at J, leaving 10 bases unmatched. This CDR3 is built from 13 residues.

This chain connects TRBV19 to TRBJ1-2; maybe TRBD1 (6 bases). CDR1 is LNHDA, CDR2 SQIVND, per germline (reference sequence). V lost 3 bases and J lost 3, with 17 bases in between. The CDR3 length is 16 residues. The CDR3 sequence is CASSISLRGQDYGYTF. In DNA, the CDR3 is TGTGCCAGTAGTATTAGTCTCCGGGGGCAGGACTATGGCTACACCTTC.

This clonotype was counted between two and nine times. CDR3 in amino acids: CASSLPGLGHGYTF. CDR3 in DNA: TGTGCCAGCAGCTTACCCGGACTAGGACATGGCTACACCTTC. The rearrangement links TRBV7-9 to TRBJ1-2; D gene uncertain. V lost 2 bases to trimming and J lost 6 bases, with 13 bases between them. There are 14 residues in the CDR3. CDR1 and CDR2 (germline): SEHNR, FQNEAQ (reference sequence).